A single sample gave rise to the 18 T cell receptor beta chains below, sequenced in a study of T-cell memory formation after mild COVID-19. TCRdb re-derived calls from the 5' RACE reads in MiXCR, one entry per CDR3 protein. The data hold just over 400,000 distinct CDR3 sequences, with 20% to 30% observed a single time. Sequencing input: PBMCs or a T cell subset sorted from them (not recorded which). The receptors originated from an adult woman who had mild COVID-19 (a few samples of this study predate the infection). Cell type and time point are not known.

The rearrangement links TRBV6-5 to TRBJ2-3; D perhaps matches TRBD1 (5 bases). The length of the CDR3 is 13 residues. Deletions cut 6 bases from V and 0 bases from J, with 7 bases between. CDR1 is MNHEY, CDR2 SVGAGI, per germline. The CDR3 sequence: CASRQASTDTQYF. DNA of the CDR3: TGTGCCAGCAGACAGGCCAGCACAGATACGCAGTATTTT.

This clonotype has only a few counts. This chain connects TRBV5-1 to TRBJ2-7, with 9 positions matching TRBD1. The CDR3 consists of 13 residues. V dropped 3 bases and J dropped 5; count of bases not matched to a gene: 3. Germline loops: CDR1 SGHRS, CDR2 YFSETQ. The CDR3: CASSYRGPHEQYF. CDR3 nucleotides: TGCGCCAGCAGCTACAGGGGGCCCCACGAGCAGTACTTC.

This clonotype was counted only a few times. This rearrangement joins TRBV5-1 to TRBJ1-1; no reliable D call. Germline CDR1 and CDR2: SGHRS and YFSETQ. The CDR3 loop spans 15 amino acids. Deletions cut 0 bases from V and 1 base from J, with 10 bases between. In DNA, the CDR3 is TGCGCCAGCAGCTTGGCCAGGTGGGAGAACACTGAAGCTTTCTTT. Translated: CASSLARWENTEAFF.

The chain employs TRBV4-3 and TRBJ2-5; 9 nucleotides align to TRBD1. The CDR3 is made up of 15 amino acids. Germline V gene data show CDR1 as LGHNA and CDR2 as YSLEER. V lost 3 bases to trimming and J lost 6 bases; unmatched junction nucleotides: 8. CDR3 in DNA: TGCGCCAGCAGCCAGGAAGGACAGGGGCGGCAGACCCAGTACTTC. Protein: CASSQEGQGRQTQYF.

This clonotype was counted many times. V gene TRBV29-1 combines with J gene TRBJ2-1; 11 nucleotides align to TRBD2. Trimming removed 8 bases from V and 10 bases from J; junction bases left unmatched: 13. Germline values: CDR1 SQVTM, CDR2 ANQGSEA. The length of the CDR3 is 14 residues. The CDR3 region is CSTLGTSGSREQFF. Written as DNA, the CDR3 is TGCAGCACCCTGGGTACTAGCGGGAGCAGGGAGCAGTTCTTC.

About this clonotype: A much larger clone differs by one base, so this may be a read error. V is TRBV7-8 and J is TRBJ1-1; a weak D match, TRBD1 (5 bases). CDR3 size: 14 residues. With 4 bases removed from V and 0 bases from J, the gap between germline ends came to 9 bases. The germline CDR1 and CDR2 sequences are SGHVS and FQNEAQ. This chain's CDR3 is CASSSGRMNTEAFF. As DNA, the CDR3 is TGTGCCAGCAGCTCGGGACGGATGAACACTGAAGCTTTCTTT.

This clonotype was recorded a few times. V and J are TRBV5-1 and TRBJ2-1; the match to TRBD2 covers 13 bases. Germline lookup yields CDR1 SGHRS and CDR2 YFSETQ. The CDR3 sequence is 15 residues long. V was pared by 8 bases and J by 5 bases, with 7 bases of the junction left unmatched. In DNA, the CDR3 is TGCGCCAGTCTACCGGGACTAGCGGGGAACAATGAGCAGTTCTTC. It specifies CASLPGLAGNNEQFF.

The rearrangement joins TRBV25-1 to TRBJ2-1, with D perhaps TRBD1 (6 bases). Germline CDR1 is MGHDK and CDR2 is SYGVNS. V lost 4 bases to trimming and J lost 8 bases, with 12 bases between them. The length of the CDR3 is 13 residues. The CDR3 region is CASSGYRADEQFF. The CDR3 coding sequence is TGTGCCAGCAGTGGCTACAGGGCTGATGAGCAGTTCTTC.

This clonotype has a handful of counts. The CDR3 reads CASSLAGENGYTF. CDR3 DNA sequence: TGCGCCAGCAGCTTGGCCGGTGAGAATGGCTACACCTTC. J is TRBJ1-2 and V is TRBV5-1; no definite D call. The V end lost 0 bases, the J end lost 6 bases, and 9 bases lay between the germline ends. The CDR3 spans 13 residues. Germline V CDR1 and CDR2: SGHRS, YFSETQ.

In its sample, this clonotype was seen many times. The CDR3: CASSDSKRGGPDTQYF. The CDR3 DNA reads TGTGCCAGCAGTGACTCGAAACGGGGGGGGCCAGATACGCAGTATTTT. The chain combines TRBV6-4 with TRBJ2-3, with 8 bases lining up with TRBD2. The CDR3 runs 16 residues. Unmatched junction bases numbered 6, after V lost 0 bases and J lost 4 bases. Germline V lookup: CDR1 MRHNA, CDR2 SNTAGT.

The chain combines TRBV4-1 with TRBJ1-2; 7 nucleotides line up with TRBD1. V shed 1 base, J shed 5 bases, and the junction held 13 bases outside the gene matches. CDR3 length: 17 residues. Germline CDR1 reads MGHRA; CDR2 reads YSYEKL. The CDR3: CASSQALGMDRTYGYTF. CDR3 coding DNA: TGCGCCAGCAGCCAAGCTTTGGGCATGGACAGGACATATGGCTACACCTTC.

This chain links TRBV7-8 with TRBJ1-2, with TRBD1 identical over 8 bases. The CDR3 is 14 residues long. Germline V gene lookup returns CDR1 SGHVS and CDR2 FQNEAQ. V gave up 5 bases and J gave up 3 bases; unmatched junction bases: 5. The DNA for the CDR3 is TGTGCCAGCAGCCTTGGGACAGGTGACTATGGCTACACCTTC. It translates to CASSLGTGDYGYTF.

This clonotype was observed many times. The J gene is TRBJ2-1, the V gene TRBV29-1; D may be TRBD2 (5 bases). V was cut by 2 bases and J by 5 bases, with 13 bases left in between. The CDR3 has 14 amino acids. Looked up from germline, CDR1 is SQVTM and CDR2 is ANQGSEA. The DNA of the CDR3 is TGCAGCGTTGAAAGGCTCGGGAAAAACAATGAGCAGTTCTTC. Encoded protein: CSVERLGKNNEQFF.

The V call is TRBV4-1, the J call TRBJ2-5; 8 positions agree with TRBD2. This CDR3 comprises 16 residues. V dropped 2 bases and J dropped 1; count of bases not matched to a gene: 6. The germline V gene encodes CDR1 MGHRA and CDR2 YSYEKL. Here the CDR3 DNA reads TGCGCCAGCAGCCAATACGGGGGGGCCCCCCAAGAGACCCAGTACTTC. This gives the protein CASSQYGGAPQETQYF.

The chain joins TRBV11-1 to TRBJ2-7, with 9 bases fitting TRBD2. The CDR3 covers 16 residues. V shed 5 bases, J shed 6 bases, and the junction held 14 bases outside the gene matches. Germline loops: CDR1 SGHAT, CDR2 FQDESV (reference sequence). CDR3 residues: CASSPDLAGVNGEQYF. CDR3 DNA sequence: TGTGCCAGCAGCCCTGACTTAGCGGGAGTGAATGGCGAGCAGTACTTC.

This chain uses TRBV7-3 with TRBJ2-1; no clear D. Germline V lookup: CDR1 SGHTA, CDR2 FQGTGA. Deletions cut 3 bases from V and 9 bases from J, with 15 bases between. The CDR3 sequence is 14 residues long. CDR3 residues: CASSFMSLGAEQFF. CDR3 in DNA: TGTGCCAGCAGCTTCATGTCTTTGGGTGCTGAGCAGTTCTTC.

This chain connects TRBV6-5 to TRBJ2-5, with D hard to call. This CDR3 is built from 14 residues. CDR1 is MNHEY and CDR2 is SVGAGI in the germline V gene. V was pared by 5 bases and J by 1 base, with 11 bases between. The CDR3 DNA sequence: TGTGCCAGCAGTGATTCGAGCAGCCAAGAGACCCAGTACTTC. Protein: CASSDSSSQETQYF.

The chain employs TRBV4-2 and TRBJ2-1; D possibly corresponds to TRBD2 (6 bases). The CDR3 extends over 13 amino acids. CDR1 LGHNA and CDR2 YNFKEQ come from the germline V gene. The V end lost 8 bases, the J end lost 0 bases, and 8 bases lay between the germline ends. For the CDR3, the DNA is TGTGCCAGCGCAGCGGGCTCCTACAATGAGCAGTTCTTC. Residues: CASAAGSYNEQFF.